The present entry profiles one T cell receptor beta chain with its context. Its antigen is as yet unknown. Germline values: CDR1 SNHLY, CDR2 FYNNEI. This CDR3 comprises 15 residues. V gave up 5 bases and J gave up 4 bases, with 17 bases separating them. This PCR relied on a set of 60 Vbeta primers and 13 Jbeta primers. TCRdb keeps only in-frame clones here, not all; method: immunoSEQ multiplex PCR. The repertoire has 150,000 to 200,000 clones, about 80% of them found once; the top ten carry about an eighth. Healthy bone marrow donors made up the donor group. Whereas donors were nominally healthy upon sampling, unrecorded immune exposures were probable. This specimen comes from a study of cytomegalovirus exposure and HLA in healthy donors. Whole-study context: For the approximately 430 genotyped donors, about 81% fell within the Caucasian-associated ancestry cluster.

Study-wide results and limits: A later analysis linked a missense variant in DCLRE1C to the trimming of TCR beta V and J genes.

The specimen sequenced was PBMCs. V is TRBV2 and J is TRBJ1-2; possibly TRBD1 for D (6 bases). The sequence was obtained from a man aged 45-65 years in good health and CMV-seropositive. CDR3 protein: CASSPGQTAGYGYTF. CDR3 sequence (DNA): TGTGCCAGCAGTCCAGGACAGACCGCTGGCTATGGCTACACCTTC. The full variable domain, completed using reference TRBV2 and TRBJ1-2, is EPEVTQTPSHQVTQMGQEVILRCVPISNHLYFYWYRQILGQKVEFLVSFYNNEISEKSEIFDDQFSVERPDGSNFTLKIRSTKLEDSAMYFCASSPGQTAGYGYTFGSGTRLTVV.